This record concerns one T cell receptor (beta chain) sequence. This sample was included in a study of CD8 T cells in Susac syndrome. The CDR3 spans 13 residues. Germline loops: CDR1 SGHTA, CDR2 FQGNSA. The junction had 4 bases not matched to a gene; V was cut back by 2 bases and J by 7 bases. An amount of RNA that ranged from roughly 0.5 to 1 ug was reverse transcribed with random hexamers. TCRdb called the immunoSEQ multiplex PCR reads again in MiXCR, with one record for every CDR3 protein. The sample holds some 110,000 distinct CDR3 sequences, about 95% seen once. Sequenced material: CD4+ T cells from PBMCs. This clonotype originated in a human donor in good health. The chain links TRBV7-2 to TRBJ1-1, with 7 bases fitting TRBD1. In DNA form, the CDR3 reads TGTGCCAGCAGCTTACGGCGACAGGGTGAAGCTTTCTTT. Translation: CASSLRRQGEAFF.